The 27 T cell receptor beta chains presented below share a single source sample, sequenced in a study of vaccination and CD4 T cells after COVID-19. The treatment denotes: roughly 11-day PBMC culture with coronavirus spike peptide pools or control peptides (ViraFEST assay). The antigens of these receptors remain unknown. Researchers used the Oncomine TCR Beta short-read assay to sequence DNA from cultured CD4+ T cells. Via MiXCR, TCRdb re-called the PCR reads, giving one row per CDR3 protein. Among about 19,000 distinct CDR3 sequences listed, roughly 64% were seen once. Sequencing used CD4+ T cells from blood, cultured in vitro. The receptors come from a human donor who had recovered from COVID-19.

The gene calls are TRBV30 and TRBJ1-5; TRBD1 is a possible D gene (5 bases). Germline CDR1 is GTSNPN and CDR2 is SVGIG (reference sequence). The CDR3 is 13 residues long. V lost 3 bases to trimming and J lost 11 bases, with 17 bases between them. The CDR3 DNA reads as TGTGCCTGGAGCGACCGGCCTCAAGGGGCCCAGCATTTT. It codes for CAWSDRPQGAQHF. Based on the CDR3 plus reference TRBV30 and TRBJ1-5, the full variable domain is SQTIHQWPATLVQPVGSPLSLECTVEGTSNPNLYWYRQAAGRGLQLLFYSVGIGQISSEVPQNLSASRPQDRQFILSSKKLLLSDSGFYLCAWSDRPQGAQHFGDGTRLSIL.

This chain uses TRBV4-1 with TRBJ2-7; possibly TRBD1 or TRBD2 for D (6 bases each). Germline V gene lookup returns CDR1 MGHRA and CDR2 YSYEKL. V was clipped by 4 bases and J by 2 bases, with 12 bases between them. The CDR3 contains 14 residues. As DNA, the CDR3 is TGCGCCAGCAGCCGCGGGACACTCACCTACGAGCAGTACTTC. It specifies CASSRGTLTYEQYF.

In this sample, this clonotype turned up a few times. This rearrangement joins TRBV5-1 to TRBJ1-2; D is unclear. Germline V CDR1 and CDR2: SGHRS, YFSETQ. V dropped 4 bases and J dropped 5 bases, with 9 bases sitting between them. The CDR3 sequence is 12 residues long. The CDR3 bases are TGCGCCAGCAGCCTGACGGATTATGGCTACACCTTC. Its protein product is CASSLTDYGYTF.

This clonotype was detected a few times. The chain recombines TRBV10-3 with TRBJ2-2; D is undetermined. Trimming cost V 7 bases and J 1 base, with 10 bases left between them. The CDR3 spans 14 residues. Per germline, CDR1 ENHRY and CDR2 SYGVKD. CDR3 coding DNA: TGTGCCATCACATTGTCCGGGAACACCGGGGAGCTGTTTTTT. Protein sequence: CAITLSGNTGELFF.

The chain recombines TRBV2 with TRBJ2-7; 8 positions agree with TRBD1. CDR1 and CDR2 (germline): SNHLY, FYNNEI. The CDR3 sequence is 14 residues long. Trimming took 5 bases from V and 3 from J; bases not matched to a gene: 6. The CDR3 DNA reads as TGTGCCAGCAGTATTCCGGACAGGGTCTACGAGCAGTACTTC. Its protein product is CASSIPDRVYEQYF.

The chain recombines TRBV20-1 with TRBJ2-3, with 11 bases matching TRBD1. V was pared by 5 bases and J by 6 bases, with 10 bases of the junction left unmatched. CDR1 DFQATT and CDR2 SNEGSKA come from the germline V gene (reference sequence). This CDR3 has 15 residues. For the CDR3, the DNA is TGCAGTGCTGGGGGGACAGGGGGTATTTTCGATACGCAGTATTTT. It encodes CSAGGTGGIFDTQYF.

The chain links TRBV5-4 to TRBJ2-7; 14 nucleotides align to TRBD2. J lost 6 bases, V lost 10 bases, and 9 bases had no gene match. CDR1 is SGHNT and CDR2 is YYREEE in the germline V gene (reference sequence). This CDR3 is built from 14 residues. The CDR3, as DNA: TGTGCCGCAGGGACTAGCGGGAGAAGGAGCGAGCAGTACTTC. It codes for CAAGTSGRRSEQYF.

The chain employs TRBV28 and TRBJ1-2, with no clear D. The CDR3 contains 14 residues. Germline V gene sequence: CDR1 MDHEN, CDR2 SYDVKM. V lost 5 bases to trimming and J lost 8 bases, with 18 bases between them. The CDR3 coding sequence is TGTGCCAGCAGTCCCGCTCAGACCGATGGCGGCTACACCTTC. Translation: CASSPAQTDGGYTF.

This clonotype came up once. V gene TRBV11-2 combines with J gene TRBJ2-6, with D unclear. In germline, CDR1 is SGHAT, CDR2 FQNNGV. The germline V and J ends were trimmed by 5 bases and 2 bases, with 19 bases remaining between them. The CDR3 has 18 residues. The CDR3 nucleotides are TGTGCCAGCAGCATGACGGGTTCGAGCTTCACTGGGGCCAACGTCCTGACTTTC. The encoded protein is CASSMTGSSFTGANVLTF.

Here the CDR3 reads CASSLQRGTDTQYF. CDR3 bases: TGTGCCAGCAGCCTGCAGAGGGGAACAGATACGCAGTATTTT. The chain is built from TRBV6-1 and TRBJ2-3, with D perhaps assigned TRBD1 or TRBD2 (5 bases each). The length of the CDR3 is 14 residues. Germline CDR1 and CDR2: MNHNS and SASEGT. Between the trimmed V and J ends, which lost 6 bases and 3 bases, there was a span of 13 bases.

The chain has TRBV15 and TRBJ1-2; 8 bases map to TRBD1. The CDR3 is 16 residues long. Germline V gene sequence: CDR1 LNHNV, CDR2 YYDKDF (reference sequence). V gave up 1 base and J gave up 2 bases; unmatched junction bases: 6. Here the CDR3 reads CATSRGGTGKNYGYTF. DNA of the CDR3: TGTGCCACCAGCAGAGGCGGGACAGGCAAGAACTATGGCTACACCTTC.

The chain has TRBV9 and TRBJ1-1, with unresolved D. The CDR3 has 15 residues. V was shortened by 3 bases and J by 0 bases, with 12 bases between the two germline ends. From germline, CDR1 is SGDLS and CDR2 YYNGEE. CDR3 bases: TGTGCCAGCAGCGGCCCCGGGGTGCTGAACACTGAAGCTTTCTTT. Its protein product is CASSGPGVLNTEAFF.

This clonotype was observed a single time. The gene calls are TRBV6-5 and TRBJ2-3; 8 bases fit TRBD2. This CDR3 spans 15 amino acids. Trimming at V came to 4 bases and at J to 5 bases, leaving 8 bases not matched to a gene. The germline gives CDR1 MNHEY, CDR2 SVGAGI. The CDR3: CASSSPAGAEDTQYF. CDR3 nucleotide sequence: TGTGCCAGCAGTTCCCCAGCGGGAGCCGAAGATACGCAGTATTTT.

This clonotype was picked up one time. V usage is TRBV6-1 and J usage is TRBJ2-7, with 7 bases lining up with TRBD1. From germline, CDR1 is MNHNS and CDR2 SASEGT. This CDR3 is 13 amino acids long. Germline trimming cut 7 bases from V and 1 base from J; bases unmatched to any gene: 4. The CDR3 DNA follows: TGTGCCAGCACTCCGGGACAGTCCTACGAGCAGTACTTC. Amino acid sequence: CASTPGQSYEQYF.

This chain links TRBV7-2 with TRBJ1-3; D is uncertain. Germline assignment: CDR1 SGHTA and CDR2 FQGNSA. V was pared by 3 bases and J by 5 bases, with 5 bases between. The CDR3 spans 12 residues. Written as DNA, the CDR3 is TGTGCCAGCAGCTTGAACAGAAACACCATATATTTT. As protein: CASSLNRNTIYF.

This clonotype was observed once. This rearrangement joins TRBV6-2 or TRBV6-3 to TRBJ1-5; the D is unclear. Germline CDR1 MNHEY, CDR2 SVGEGT. The CDR3 spans 16 residues. V dropped 6 bases and J dropped 4 bases, with 19 bases sitting between them. For the CDR3, the DNA is TGTGCCAGCAGCGGTGGGGAGCACCGCGGAAATCAGCCCCAGCATTTT. This gives the protein CASSGGEHRGNQPQHF.

This clonotype has only a few counts. The J gene is TRBJ2-3, the V gene TRBV7-9; 11 bases are a match to TRBD2. Germline V CDR1 and CDR2: SEHNR, FQNEAQ (reference sequence). This CDR3 spans 18 amino acids. The ends lost 5 bases at V and 2 bases at J; junction bases unmatched: 12. This CDR3 is CASSPKTRLAGITDTQYF. The CDR3 region has the DNA TGTGCCAGCAGCCCAAAGACCCGACTAGCGGGGATCACAGATACGCAGTATTTT.

By share, this clonotype counts as large. CDR3 loop: CASSLGTGGFQPQHF. DNA of the CDR3: TGTGCCAGCAGCTTGGGGACAGGGGGCTTTCAGCCCCAGCATTTT. V gene TRBV7-9 combines with J gene TRBJ1-5; 12 bases align to TRBD1. Germline CDR1 and CDR2: SEHNR and FQNEAQ (reference sequence). The CDR3 runs to 15 residues. J gave up 6 bases and V 3 bases, and 3 bases lay outside the gene matches.

V and J are TRBV18 and TRBJ1-6; D unresolved. V shed 2 bases and J shed 9 bases, with 11 bases lying between them. The germline CDR1 and CDR2 sequences are KGHSH and LQKENI. This CDR3 contains 14 residues. The CDR3 DNA follows: TGTGCCAGCTCACCATCCGTTTTAGGTTCACCCCTCCACTTT. It encodes CASSPSVLGSPLHF.

This sequence joins TRBV7-3 and TRBJ2-1; 7 bases fit TRBD1. CDR3 length equals 11 residues. Germline lookup yields CDR1 SGHTA and CDR2 FQGTGA. Trimming at V came to 4 bases and at J to 15 bases, leaving 6 bases not matched to a gene. CDR3 sequence reads: CASSSGQKPFF. DNA for the CDR3: TGTGCCAGCAGCTCGGGACAGAAACCGTTCTTC.

This clonotype was observed a few times. This chain joins TRBV10-3 and TRBJ2-5, with TRBD2 as a possible D gene (6 bases). V dropped 2 bases and J dropped 5 bases, with 12 bases sitting between them. This CDR3 has 14 amino acids. Germline V gives CDR1 ENHRY, CDR2 SYGVKD. CDR3 coding DNA: TGTGCCATCAGTGAGACCTTTGGGGGGGAGACCCAGTACTTC. It translates to CAISETFGGETQYF.

The gene calls are TRBV24-1 and TRBJ2-1; TRBD2 aligns across 14 bases. J was trimmed by 7 bases and V by 4 bases; bases with no gene match: 2. The CDR3 loop spans 15 amino acids. Germline loops: CDR1 KGHDR, CDR2 SFDVKD. The CDR3 DNA reads as TGTGCCACCAGTGAACGGACTAGCGGGAGGAATGAGCAGTTCTTC. Translated, it gives CATSERTSGRNEQFF.

This clonotype has only a few counts. The gene calls are TRBV7-9 and TRBJ2-3; no clear D. Trimming left V 5 bases short and J 2 bases short, with 5 bases between. The germline V gene has CDR1 SEHNR and CDR2 FQNEAQ (reference sequence). The CDR3 length is 12 residues. CDR3 nucleotides: TGTGCCAGCAGCCTCCACACAGATACGCAGTATTTT. This sequence encodes CASSLHTDTQYF.

In its sample, this clonotype was seen once. This chain links TRBV27 with TRBJ2-7, with D tentatively TRBD1 (7 bases). From germline, CDR1 is MNHEY and CDR2 SMNVEV (reference sequence). The CDR3 sequence is 19 residues long. The V and J ends lost 0 bases and 7 bases respectively, with 28 bases between them. The CDR3 reads CASSLSLGGGGGLVREQYF. As DNA, the CDR3 is TGTGCCAGCAGTTTATCTCTCGGAGGGGGCGGTGGGCTAGTAAGAGAGCAGTACTTC.

The V call is TRBV4-2, the J call TRBJ1-1; TRBD1 might be the D (5 bases). Trimming removed 0 bases at V and 0 bases at J, with 11 bases between. CDR1 is LGHNA and CDR2 is YNFKEQ in the germline V gene. The CDR3 consists of 16 residues. DNA of the CDR3: TGTGCCAGCAGCCAAGAAACGGGACGCTTGAACACTGAAGCTTTCTTT. It encodes CASSQETGRLNTEAFF.

In this sample, this clonotype turned up a few times. The gene calls are TRBV20-1 and TRBJ1-1; 10 bases are shared with TRBD1. The V and J ends lost 6 bases and 5 bases, in that order; junction bases with no gene match: 9. This CDR3 is 14 amino acids long. Looked up from germline, CDR1 is DFQATT and CDR2 is SNEGSKA (reference sequence). CDR3 sequence (DNA): TGCAGTGCCGGCGGGGACAGGGGTATAACTGAAGCTTTCTTT. Its translation is CSAGGDRGITEAFF.

This clonotype appeared once. This chain connects TRBV6-5 to TRBJ2-1; TRBD2 matches 10 bases. Germline V gives CDR1 MNHEY, CDR2 SVGAGI. The J segment lost 6 bases and the V segment lost 2 bases, leaving 1 base of the junction unmatched. This CDR3 spans 14 amino acids. CDR3 bases: TGTGCCAGCAGTTACCAGCGGGGGGGCAATGAGCAGTTCTTC. This translates into CASSYQRGGNEQFF.